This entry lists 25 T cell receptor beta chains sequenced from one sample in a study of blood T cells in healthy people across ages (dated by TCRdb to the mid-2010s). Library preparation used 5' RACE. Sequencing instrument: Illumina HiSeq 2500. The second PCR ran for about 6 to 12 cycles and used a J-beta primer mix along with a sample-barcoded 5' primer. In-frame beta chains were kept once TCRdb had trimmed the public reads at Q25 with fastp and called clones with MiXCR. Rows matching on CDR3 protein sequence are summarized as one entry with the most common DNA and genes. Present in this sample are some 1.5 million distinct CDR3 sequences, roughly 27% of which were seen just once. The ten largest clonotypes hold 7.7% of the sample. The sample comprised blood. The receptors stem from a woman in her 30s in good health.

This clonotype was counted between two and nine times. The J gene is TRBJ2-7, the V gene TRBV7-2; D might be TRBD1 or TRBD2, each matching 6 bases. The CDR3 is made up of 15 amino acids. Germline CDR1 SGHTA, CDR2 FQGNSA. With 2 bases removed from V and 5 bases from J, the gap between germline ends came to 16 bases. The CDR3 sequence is CASSLNRGRANEQYF. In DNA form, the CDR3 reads TGTGCCAGCAGCTTAAATCGGGGGCGGGCCAACGAGCAGTACTTC.

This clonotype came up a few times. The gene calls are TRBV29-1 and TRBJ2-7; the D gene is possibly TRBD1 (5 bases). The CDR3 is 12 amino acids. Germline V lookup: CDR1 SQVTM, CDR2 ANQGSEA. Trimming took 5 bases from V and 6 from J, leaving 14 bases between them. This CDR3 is CSVWWGWGEQYF. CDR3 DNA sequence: TGCAGCGTTTGGTGGGGCTGGGGCGAGCAGTACTTC.

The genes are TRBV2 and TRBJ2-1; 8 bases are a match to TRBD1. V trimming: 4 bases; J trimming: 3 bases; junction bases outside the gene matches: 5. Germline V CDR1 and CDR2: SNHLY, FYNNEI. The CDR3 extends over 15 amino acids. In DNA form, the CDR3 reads TGTGCCAGCAGTGGTAGGACAGGGTACTACAATGAGCAGTTCTTC. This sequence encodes CASSGRTGYYNEQFF. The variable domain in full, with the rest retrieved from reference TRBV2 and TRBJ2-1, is EPEVTQTPSHQVTQMGQEVILRCVPISNHLYFYWYRQILGQKVEFLVSFYNNEISEKSEIFDDQFSVERPDGSNFTLKIRSTKLEDSAMYFCASSGRTGYYNEQFFGPGTRLTVL.

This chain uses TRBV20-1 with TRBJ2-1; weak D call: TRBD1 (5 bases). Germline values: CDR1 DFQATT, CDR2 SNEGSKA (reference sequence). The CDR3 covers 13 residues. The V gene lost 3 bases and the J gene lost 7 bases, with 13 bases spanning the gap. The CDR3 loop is CSASGAALNEQFF. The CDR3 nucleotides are TGCAGTGCTAGTGGGGCTGCTTTGAATGAGCAGTTCTTC.

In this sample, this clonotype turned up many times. This chain's CDR3 is CASSPINEQYF. The CDR3, as DNA: TGTGCCAGCAGCCCTATTAACGAGCAGTACTTC. V gene TRBV7-9 combines with J gene TRBJ2-7; unclear D gene. Germline lookup yields CDR1 SEHNR and CDR2 FQNEAQ (reference sequence). The ends were cut back, 5 bases at V and 5 bases at J, with 7 bases in the middle. The CDR3 has 11 residues.

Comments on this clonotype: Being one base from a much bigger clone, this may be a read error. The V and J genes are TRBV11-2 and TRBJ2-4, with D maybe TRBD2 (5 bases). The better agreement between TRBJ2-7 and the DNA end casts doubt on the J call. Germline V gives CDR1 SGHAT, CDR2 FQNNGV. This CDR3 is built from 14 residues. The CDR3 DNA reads TGTGCCAGCAGCACTCAGACGGGGAACTACGAGCAGTACTTC. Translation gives CASSTQTGNYEQYF.

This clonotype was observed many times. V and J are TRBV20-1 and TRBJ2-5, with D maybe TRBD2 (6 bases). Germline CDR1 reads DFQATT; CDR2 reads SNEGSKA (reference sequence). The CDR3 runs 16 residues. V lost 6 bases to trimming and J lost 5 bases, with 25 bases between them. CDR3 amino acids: CSANPPGELGGETQYF. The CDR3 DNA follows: TGCAGTGCCAATCCGCCGGGGGAGTTAGGTGGGGAGACCCAGTACTTC.

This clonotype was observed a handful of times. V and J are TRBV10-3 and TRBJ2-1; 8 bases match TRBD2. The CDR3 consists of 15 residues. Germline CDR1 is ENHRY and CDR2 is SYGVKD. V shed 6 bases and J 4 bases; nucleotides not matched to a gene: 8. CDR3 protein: CAIRPGASGYNEQFF. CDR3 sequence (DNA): TGTGCCATCAGGCCGGGGGCTAGCGGGTACAATGAGCAGTTCTTC.

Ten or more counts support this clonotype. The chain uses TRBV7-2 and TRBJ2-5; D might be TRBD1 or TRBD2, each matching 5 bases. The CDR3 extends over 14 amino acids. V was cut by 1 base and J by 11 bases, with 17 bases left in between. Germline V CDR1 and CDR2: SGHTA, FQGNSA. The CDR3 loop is CASSLGGTVGEQYF. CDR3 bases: TGTGCCAGCAGCTTAGGGGGTACCGTGGGGGAGCAGTACTTC.

CDR3: CSASDSGGAFF. The DNA of the CDR3 is TGCAGTGCTAGCGATTCCGGGGGAGCTTTCTTT. The V call is TRBV20-1, the J call TRBJ1-1; perhaps TRBD1 as D (5 bases). Trimming took 3 bases from V and 10 from J, leaving 12 bases between them. CDR3 length: 11 residues. Germline CDR1 DFQATT, CDR2 SNEGSKA (reference sequence).

CDR3 sequence reads: CASSLSSVALGYTF. CDR3 in DNA: TGTGCCAGCAGTTTATCGTCGGTCGCCTTGGGCTACACCTTC. This sequence joins TRBV27 and TRBJ1-2; D ambiguous. The CDR3 totals 14 residues. V was trimmed by 0 bases and J by 8 bases, leaving 13 bases between them. Germline V gene data show CDR1 as MNHEY and CDR2 as SMNVEV (reference sequence).

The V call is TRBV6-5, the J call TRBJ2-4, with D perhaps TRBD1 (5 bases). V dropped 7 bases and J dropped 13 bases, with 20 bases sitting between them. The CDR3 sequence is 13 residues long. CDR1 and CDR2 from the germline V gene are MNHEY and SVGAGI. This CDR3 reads CASTRTRGDEQYF. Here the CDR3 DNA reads TGTGCCAGCACCCGGACAAGGGGTGATGAGCAGTACTTC.

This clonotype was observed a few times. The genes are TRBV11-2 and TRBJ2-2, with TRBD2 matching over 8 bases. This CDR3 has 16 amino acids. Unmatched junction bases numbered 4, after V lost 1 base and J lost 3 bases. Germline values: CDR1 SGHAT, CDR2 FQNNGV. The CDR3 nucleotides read TGTGCCAGCAGCTTAGTAGCGGGGTTGGACACCGGGGAGCTGTTTTTT. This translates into CASSLVAGLDTGELFF.

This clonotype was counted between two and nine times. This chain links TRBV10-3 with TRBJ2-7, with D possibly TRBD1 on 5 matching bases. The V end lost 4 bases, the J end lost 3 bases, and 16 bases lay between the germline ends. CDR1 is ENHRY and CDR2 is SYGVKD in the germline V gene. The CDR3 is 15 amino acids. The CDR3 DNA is TGTGCCATCAGTGGTGGGGCCGGGTCCGGCTACGAGCAGTACTTC. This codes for CAISGGAGSGYEQYF.

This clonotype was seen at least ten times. The CDR3 protein is CASSSDGYTF. In nucleotides, the CDR3 is TGTGCCAGCAGTTCCGATGGCTACACCTTC. The V gene is TRBV28, the J gene TRBJ1-2; D unresolved. The germline CDR1 and CDR2 sequences are MDHEN and SYDVKM. Trimming stripped 4 bases from V and 6 bases from J, with 3 bases between. This CDR3 contains 10 residues.

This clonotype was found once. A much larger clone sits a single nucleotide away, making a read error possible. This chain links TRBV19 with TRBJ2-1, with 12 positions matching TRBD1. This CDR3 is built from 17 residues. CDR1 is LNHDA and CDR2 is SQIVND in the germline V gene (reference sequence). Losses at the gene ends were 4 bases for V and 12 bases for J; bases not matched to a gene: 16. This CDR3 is CASSRPGTGGLKDGQFF. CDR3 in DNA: TGTGCCAGTAGTAGGCCCGGGACAGGGGGCCTGAAGGATGGGCAGTTCTTC. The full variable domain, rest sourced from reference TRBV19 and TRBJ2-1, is DGGITQSPKYLFRKEGQNVTLSCEQNLNHDAMYWYRQDPGQGLRLIYYSQIVNDFQKGDIAEGYSVSREKKESFPLTVTSAQKNPTAFYLCASSRPGTGGLKDGQFFGPGTRLTVL.

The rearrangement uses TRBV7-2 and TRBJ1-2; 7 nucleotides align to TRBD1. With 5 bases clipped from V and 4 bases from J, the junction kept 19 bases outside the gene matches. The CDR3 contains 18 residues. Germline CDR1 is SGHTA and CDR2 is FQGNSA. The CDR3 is CASSHLSRRQGGGYGYTF. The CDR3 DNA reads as TGTGCCAGCAGCCATTTATCCCGACGCCAGGGGGGAGGCTATGGCTACACCTTC.

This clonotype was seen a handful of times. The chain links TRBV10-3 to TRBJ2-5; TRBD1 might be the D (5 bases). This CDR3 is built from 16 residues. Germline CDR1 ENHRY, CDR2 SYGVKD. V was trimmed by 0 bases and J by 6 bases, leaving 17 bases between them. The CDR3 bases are TGTGCCATCAGTGAGTCCGGCCCGCCCCTGGGGCAGACCCAGTACTTC. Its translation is CAISESGPPLGQTQYF.

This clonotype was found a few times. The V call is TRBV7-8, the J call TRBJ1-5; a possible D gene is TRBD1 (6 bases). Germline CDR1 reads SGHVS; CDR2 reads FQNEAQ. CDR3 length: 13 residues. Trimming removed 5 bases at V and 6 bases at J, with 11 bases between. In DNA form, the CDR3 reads TGTGCCAGCAGCGTACAGGGACTTCAGCCCCAGCATTTT. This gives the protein CASSVQGLQPQHF.

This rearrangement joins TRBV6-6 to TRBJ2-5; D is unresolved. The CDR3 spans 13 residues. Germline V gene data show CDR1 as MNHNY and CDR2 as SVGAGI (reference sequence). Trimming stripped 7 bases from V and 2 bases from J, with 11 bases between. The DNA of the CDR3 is TGTGCCAGCACCCCACAAGGGCAAGAGACCCAGTACTTC. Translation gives CASTPQGQETQYF.

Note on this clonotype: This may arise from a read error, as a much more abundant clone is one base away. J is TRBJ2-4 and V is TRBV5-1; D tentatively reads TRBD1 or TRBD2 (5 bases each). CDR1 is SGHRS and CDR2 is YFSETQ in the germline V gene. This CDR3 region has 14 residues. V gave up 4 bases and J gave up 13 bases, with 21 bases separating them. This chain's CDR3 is CASSREGTRGEQYF. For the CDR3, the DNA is TGCGCCAGCAGCCGGGAAGGAACCCGAGGGGAGCAGTACTTC. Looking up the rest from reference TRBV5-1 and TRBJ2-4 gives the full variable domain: KAGVTQTPRYLIKTRGQQVTLSCSPISGHRSVSWYQQTPGQGLQFLFEYFSETQRNKGNFPGRFSGRQFSNSRSEMNVSTLELGDSALYLCASSREGTRGEQYFGAGTRLSVL.

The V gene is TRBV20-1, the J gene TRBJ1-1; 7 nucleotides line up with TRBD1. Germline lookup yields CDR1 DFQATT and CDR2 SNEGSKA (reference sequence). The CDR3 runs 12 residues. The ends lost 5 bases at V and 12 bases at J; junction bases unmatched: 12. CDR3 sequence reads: CSASPQGVITFF. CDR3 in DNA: TGCAGTGCTTCGCCGCAGGGGGTTATCACTTTCTTT.

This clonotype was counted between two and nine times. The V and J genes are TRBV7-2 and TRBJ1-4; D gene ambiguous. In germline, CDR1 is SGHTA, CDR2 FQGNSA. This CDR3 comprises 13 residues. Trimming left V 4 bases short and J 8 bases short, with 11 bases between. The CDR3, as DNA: TGTGCCAGCAGCTCAAAAGTGCGAGAAAAACTGTTTTTT. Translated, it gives CASSSKVREKLFF.

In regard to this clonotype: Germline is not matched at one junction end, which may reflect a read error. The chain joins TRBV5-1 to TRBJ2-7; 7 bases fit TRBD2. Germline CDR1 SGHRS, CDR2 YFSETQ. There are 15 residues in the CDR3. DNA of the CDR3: TGCGCTAGCAGCTTGGGACGGGAGGAGGACTACGAGCAGTACTTC. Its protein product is CASSLGREEDYEQYF. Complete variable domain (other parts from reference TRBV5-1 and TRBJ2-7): KAGVTQTPRYLIKTRGQQVTLSCSPISGHRSVSWYQQTPGQGLQFLFEYFSETQRNKGNFPGRFSGRQFSNSRSEMNVSTLELGDSALYLCASSLGREEDYEQYFGPGTRLTVT.

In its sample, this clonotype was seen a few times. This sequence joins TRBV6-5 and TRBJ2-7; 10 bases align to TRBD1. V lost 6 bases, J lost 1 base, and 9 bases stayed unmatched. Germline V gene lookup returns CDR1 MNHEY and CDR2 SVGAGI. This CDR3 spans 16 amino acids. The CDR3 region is CASSGSPGQGSYEQYF. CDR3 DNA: TGTGCCAGCAGCGGATCGCCGGGACAGGGGTCCTACGAGCAGTACTTC.